The TCR beta chain under discussion was sequenced for a study of radiation and T cells in renal cell carcinoma. This CDR3 is 13 amino acids long. V lost 4 bases, J lost 10 bases, and 4 bases stayed unmatched. Germline CDR1 and CDR2: SGHDN and FVKESK. Notes on the study in general: Without pretreatment biopsies, baseline tumor clonotype presence was undetermined. In blood, top tumor clones expanded by 2 weeks, shrinking by 4.

Assay: immunoSEQ multiplex PCR; the TCRdb copy retains only in-frame clones and omits some. The table records fewer than 200,000 clones, around 89% of them present only once. Time point defined: blood 4 weeks post-SBRT, at nephrectomy. Treatment in this sample: 15 Gy SBRT to primary tumor, nephrectomy 4 weeks later. Turning to this clone: What it binds is not known.

The receptor comes from a woman aged 45-59 years with renal cell carcinoma. Specimen: blood, collected from a patient whose treatment included radiotherapy and nephrectomy. This chain uses TRBV14 with TRBJ1-6, with 7 bases that match TRBD1. The CDR3 loop is CASSLTGDSPLHF. The CDR3 DNA reads as TGTGCCAGCAGCCTAACAGGGGACTCACCCCTCCACTTT.